The 20 T cell receptor beta chains reported below all come from one sample, sequenced in a study of CD8 T cells in ankylosing spondylitis. In TCRdb, the 5' RACE reads were re-called with MiXCR into one record per CDR3 protein. The sample carries over 450,000 distinct CDR3 sequences, roughly an eighth recorded once. Their target antigens are unknown. Study conclusions and caveats: Ankylosing spondylitis blood seemed to carry a telltale TCR beta motif made of roughly eight highly homologous variants.

Sequencing was done on a sample of blood, either unsorted or a sorted T cell fraction (not recorded which). The source is a male donor with ankylosing spondylitis.

The chain joins TRBV7-2 to TRBJ1-1; D is undetermined. Looked up from germline, CDR1 is SGHTA and CDR2 is FQGNSA. The CDR3 is 13 amino acids. Trimming shortened V by 4 bases and J by 7 bases, and 13 bases separated the two germline ends. The CDR3 DNA reads TGTGCCAGCAGCTACCCGGGGAAAATTGAAGCTTTCTTT. Residues: CASSYPGKIEAFF.

Concerning this clonotype: A much bigger clone sits one base away, suggesting this may be a read error. This chain joins TRBV20-1 and TRBJ1-2; TRBD1 matches at 7 bases. The CDR3 has 13 amino acids. Losses at the gene ends were 0 bases for V and 5 bases for J; bases not matched to a gene: 3. The V gene's germline CDR1 is DFQATT and CDR2 SNEGSKA (reference sequence). CDR3 in DNA: TGCAGTGCTAGAGATCTGGACAGGTATGGCTACACCTTC. This translates into CSARDLDRYGYTF.

This clonotype turned up a few times. The rearrangement uses TRBV12-3 or TRBV12-4 and TRBJ1-5; TRBD1 is a possible D gene (6 bases). Trimming left V 6 bases short and J 4 bases short, with 13 bases between. The CDR3 runs to 14 residues. CDR3 amino acids: CASSPDRTNQPQHF. Here the CDR3 DNA reads TGTGCCAGCAGCCCAGACAGGACGAATCAGCCCCAGCATTTT.

In its sample, this clonotype was seen a few times. V gene TRBV5-1 combines with J gene TRBJ2-2; D possibly matches TRBD1 or TRBD2 (5 bases each). The CDR3 extends over 15 amino acids. The V gene lost 4 bases and the J gene lost 5 bases, with 15 bases spanning the gap. CDR1 SGHRS and CDR2 YFSETQ come from the germline V gene. In nucleotides, the CDR3 is TGCGCCAGCAGCCGGGACCCCCCCGAGACCGGGGAGCTGTTTTTT. Its translation: CASSRDPPETGELFF.

This chain uses TRBV29-1 with TRBJ2-7; tentative D call: TRBD1 (6 bases). Germline loops: CDR1 SQVTM, CDR2 ANQGSEA. Trimming removed 5 bases from V and 9 bases from J, with 17 bases in between. This CDR3 region has 12 residues. The CDR3 sequence is CSVQNRVGRQYV. The DNA of the CDR3 is TGCAGCGTTCAAAACAGGGTCGGTCGGCAGTACGTC.

The chain is built from TRBV7-9 and TRBJ2-7, with 7 bases that match TRBD1. The V gene end was trimmed by 5 bases and the J gene end by 9 bases; junction bases not matched to a gene: 13. The CDR3 spans 14 residues. Germline V gene sequence: CDR1 SEHNR, CDR2 FQNEAQ (reference sequence). The CDR3 DNA sequence: TGTGCCAGCAGCGTACCCGGGACAGCTACGAGGCAGTACTTC. Translating gives CASSVPGTATRQYF.

This clonotype occurred many times. In nucleotides, the CDR3 is TGTGCCAGCAGCCAAGACAATGGGGATACGCAGTATTTT. Translated, it gives CASSQDNGDTQYF. The chain couples TRBV14 to TRBJ2-3; D not certain. Germline CDR1 SGHDN, CDR2 FVKESK. This CDR3 has 13 amino acids. V was cut by 0 bases and J by 6 bases, with 7 bases left in between.

With regard to this clonotype: No conserved phenylalanine or tryptophan is present at the end of the CDR3, so a read error is the likely explanation. No DNA is shown, since the ends of the CDR3 on it are uncertain; the CDR3 is the one TCRdb lists. The gene calls are TRBV6-1 and TRBJ2-3. The CDR3 spans 11 amino acids, including both terminal residues. The V gene's germline CDR1 is MNHNS and CDR2 SASEGT. The CDR3 protein is CASSGLTGLMV.

The V and J genes are TRBV27 and TRBJ1-6; D uncertain. CDR1 MNHEY and CDR2 SMNVEV come from the germline V gene (reference sequence). Trimming cost V 3 bases and J 7 bases, with 10 bases left between them. The CDR3 extends over 14 amino acids. CDR3 nucleotide sequence: TGTGCCAGCAGTTTCATGGGCGGCAATTCACCCCTCCACTTT. Translated, it gives CASSFMGGNSPLHF.

The chain couples TRBV19 to TRBJ1-1, with D unresolved. Germline CDR1 LNHDA, CDR2 SQIVND (reference sequence). V lost 6 bases to trimming and J lost 2 bases, with 16 bases between them. CDR3 length: 15 amino acids. The DNA for the CDR3 is TGTGCCAGTAGCATGACGCGACGGGGAAACACTGAAGCTTTCTTT. This encodes CASSMTRRGNTEAFF.

The V gene is TRBV5-5, the J gene TRBJ1-1; D may be TRBD1 (6 bases). CDR3 length equals 15 residues. CDR1 is SGHKS, CDR2 YYEKEE, per germline (reference sequence). V dropped 6 bases and J dropped 4 bases, with 19 bases sitting between them. CDR3 protein: CASTLGGASSTEAFF. The DNA of the CDR3 is TGTGCCAGCACCTTAGGGGGGGCCAGTAGCACTGAAGCTTTCTTT.

V and J are TRBV18 and TRBJ2-1; the D gene is possibly TRBD2 (5 bases). The V gene lost 5 bases and the J gene lost 10 bases, with 9 bases spanning the gap. Germline V gene sequence: CDR1 KGHSH, CDR2 LQKENI. The CDR3 totals 11 residues. The CDR3 loop reads CASSTAEEQFF. DNA of the CDR3: TGTGCCAGCTCAACAGCGGAGGAGCAGTTCTTC.

This clonotype has only a few counts. The V call is TRBV12-3 or TRBV12-4, the J call TRBJ2-1, with 7 bases identical to TRBD2. V was clipped by 6 bases and J by 4 bases; unmatched bases: 6. The CDR3 runs to 14 residues. The CDR3 DNA reads TGTGCCAGCAGCTCCGGACTAGGGTACAATGAGCAGTTCTTC. Its protein product is CASSSGLGYNEQFF.

This chain joins TRBV20-1 and TRBJ2-3; no definite D call. There are 14 residues in the CDR3. Germline CDR1 DFQATT, CDR2 SNEGSKA (reference sequence). V lost 1 base and J 2 bases, leaving 10 bases between the germline ends. As DNA, the CDR3 is TGCAGTGCTAGAGTTGCCGGGTCCACAGATACGCAGTATTTT. This sequence encodes CSARVAGSTDTQYF.

This clonotype was counted ten times or more. This rearrangement joins TRBV11-2 to TRBJ2-5, with TRBD2 identical over 7 bases. This CDR3 has 14 residues. With 5 bases clipped from V and 3 bases from J, the junction kept 6 bases outside the gene matches. The germline gives CDR1 SGHAT, CDR2 FQNNGV. CDR3 in amino acids: CASSPGLVEETQYF. The CDR3 bases are TGTGCCAGCAGCCCAGGACTAGTAGAAGAGACCCAGTACTTC. The variable domain in full, completed from reference TRBV11-2 and TRBJ2-5, reads EAGVAQSPRYKIIEKRQSVAFWCNPISGHATLYWYQQILGQGPKLLIQFQNNGVVDDSQLPKDRFSAERLKGVDSTLKIQPAKLEDSAVYLCASSPGLVEETQYFGPGTRLLVL.

The CDR3 DNA reads TGTGCCATCAGTGTGAAAGAAAACACAGATACGCAGTATTTT. Translated, it gives CAISVKENTDTQYF. The rearrangement joins TRBV10-3 to TRBJ2-3; no definite D call. The V end lost 4 bases, the J end lost 2 bases, and 10 bases lay between the germline ends. This CDR3 is built from 14 residues. Germline lookup yields CDR1 ENHRY and CDR2 SYGVKD.

This clonotype was seen repeatedly, ten times or more. The J gene is TRBJ2-1, the V gene TRBV29-1; TRBD2 agrees at 13 bases. CDR3 length: 17 residues. Germline V lookup: CDR1 SQVTM, CDR2 ANQGSEA. J lost 8 bases, V lost 3 bases, and 13 bases had no gene match. CDR3 in amino acids: CSVDALPGLAGQDEQFF. Written as DNA, the CDR3 is TGCAGCGTTGACGCTTTACCGGGACTAGCGGGACAGGATGAGCAGTTCTTC.

The V call is TRBV4-1, the J call TRBJ2-5, with TRBD2 matching 10 bases. V shed 4 bases and J 2 bases; nucleotides not matched to a gene: 7. The germline V gene encodes CDR1 MGHRA and CDR2 YSYEKL. The CDR3 length is 16 residues. The CDR3 reads CASSLGLAAGQETQYF. As DNA, the CDR3 is TGCGCCAGCAGCCTTGGACTAGCGGCCGGACAAGAGACCCAGTACTTC.

This chain links TRBV20-1 with TRBJ1-5; the match to TRBD1 covers 7 bases. V lost 5 bases to trimming and J lost 5 bases; unmatched junction nucleotides: 15. The CDR3 length is 16 residues. Looked up from germline, CDR1 is DFQATT and CDR2 is SNEGSKA (reference sequence). The CDR3 is CSARLGQGGDDQPQHF. The CDR3 DNA follows: TGCAGTGCTCGCCTTGGTCAGGGGGGCGATGATCAGCCCCAGCATTTT.

CDR3 region: CSARDSDGREKLFF. Written as DNA, the CDR3 is TGCAGTGCTAGAGATAGCGACGGCCGAGAAAAACTGTTTTTT. The chain carries TRBV20-1 and TRBJ1-4; D gene unclear. CDR1 and CDR2 from the germline V gene are DFQATT and SNEGSKA (reference sequence). The CDR3 totals 14 residues. Deletions cut 0 bases from V and 8 bases from J, with 13 bases between.